One sample yielded the 6 T cell receptor beta chains listed below, sequenced in a study of human T cells and chemical hapten exposure. One entry per CDR3 protein results from TCRdb running MiXCR on the RACE reads. The sample carries 79,000 or so distinct CDR3 sequences, about 9.3% recorded once. Noted time point: patch test 1, 2 weeks after DPC sensitization. Described treatment: therapeutic diphenylcyclopropenone sensitization with weekly scalp DPC. Sequencing was performed on whole blood, taken in connection with sensitization to the hapten diphenylcyclopropenone (DPC). These receptor sequences come from a woman aged 45-65 years with alopecia areata. Some clones in this sample may be carry-over from other donors' samples.

The rearrangement uses TRBV6-5 and TRBJ1-1; 7 nucleotides line up with TRBD1. CDR1 is MNHEY, CDR2 SVGAGI, per germline. The CDR3 has 15 amino acids. The V gene end was trimmed by 4 bases and the J gene end by 0 bases; junction bases not matched to a gene: 5. The DNA of the CDR3 is TGTGCCAGCAGTTCCCCCGGGACAGTGAACACTGAAGCTTTCTTT. Protein product: CASSSPGTVNTEAFF.

The V call is TRBV10-3, the J call TRBJ2-7, with 11 bases aligning to TRBD1. The V gene's germline CDR1 is ENHRY and CDR2 SYGVKD. Trimming took 6 bases from V and 3 from J; bases not matched to a gene: 4. The CDR3 sequence is 14 residues long. The CDR3 region has the DNA TGTGCCATCAGCTCCGGGACAGGGGGCTACGAGCAGTACTTC. It specifies CAISSGTGGYEQYF.

The V gene is TRBV6-1, the J gene TRBJ2-3, with D possibly being TRBD1 (5 bases). CDR3 size: 14 residues. CDR1 and CDR2 from the germline V gene are MNHNS and SASEGT. V was shortened by 7 bases and J by 6 bases, with 17 bases between the two germline ends. The CDR3 loop reads CASTSSGRPDTQYF. Here the CDR3 DNA reads TGTGCCAGCACCTCCTCAGGGCGACCCGATACGCAGTATTTT.

This clonotype was observed a few times. This chain uses TRBV5-1 with TRBJ2-7; no definite D call. V was cut by 4 bases and J by 0 bases, with 5 bases left in between. This CDR3 region has 12 residues. Germline V CDR1 and CDR2: SGHRS, YFSETQ. The CDR3 here is CASSDSSYEQYF. The CDR3 DNA follows: TGCGCCAGCAGCGACTCCTCCTACGAGCAGTACTTC.

The table lists this clonotype with a few counts. The V gene is TRBV20-1, the J gene TRBJ2-4; D is possibly TRBD2 (6 bases). In germline, CDR1 is DFQATT, CDR2 SNEGSKA (reference sequence). There are 13 residues in the CDR3. With 5 bases removed from V and 0 bases from J, the gap between germline ends came to 8 bases. The CDR3 DNA reads TGCAGTGCTCAGGGAGGAGCCAAAAACATTCAGTACTTC. Its protein is CSAQGGAKNIQYF.

This clonotype was counted many times. The chain combines TRBV29-1 with TRBJ2-1; tentative D call: TRBD1 (6 bases). Germline CDR1 SQVTM, CDR2 ANQGSEA. The CDR3 runs 15 residues. V was trimmed by 4 bases and J by 9 bases, leaving 22 bases between them. This chain's CDR3 is CSVVGHQGSAGEQFF. The CDR3 DNA sequence: TGCAGCGTTGTGGGGCATCAGGGGAGTGCCGGTGAGCAGTTCTTC.